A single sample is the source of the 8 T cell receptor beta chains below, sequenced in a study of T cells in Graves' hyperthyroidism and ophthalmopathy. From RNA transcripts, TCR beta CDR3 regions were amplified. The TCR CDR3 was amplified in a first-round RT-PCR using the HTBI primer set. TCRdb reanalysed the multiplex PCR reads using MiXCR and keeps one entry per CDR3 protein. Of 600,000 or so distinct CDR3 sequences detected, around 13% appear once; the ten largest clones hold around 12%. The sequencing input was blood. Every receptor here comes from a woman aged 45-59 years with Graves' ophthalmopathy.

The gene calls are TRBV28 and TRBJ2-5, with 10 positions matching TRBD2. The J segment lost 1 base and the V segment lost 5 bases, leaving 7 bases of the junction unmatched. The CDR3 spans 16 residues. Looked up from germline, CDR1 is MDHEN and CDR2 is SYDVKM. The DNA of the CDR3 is TGTGCCAGCAGTAAAAGCGGGGGGGTTACCCAAGAGACCCAGTACTTC. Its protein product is CASSKSGGVTQETQYF. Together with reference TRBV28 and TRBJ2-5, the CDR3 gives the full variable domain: DVKVTQSSRYLVKRTGEKVFLECVQDMDHENMFWYRQDPGLGLRLIYFSYDVKMKEKGDIPEGYSVSREKKERFSLILESASTNQTSMYLCASSKSGGVTQETQYFGPGTRLLVL.

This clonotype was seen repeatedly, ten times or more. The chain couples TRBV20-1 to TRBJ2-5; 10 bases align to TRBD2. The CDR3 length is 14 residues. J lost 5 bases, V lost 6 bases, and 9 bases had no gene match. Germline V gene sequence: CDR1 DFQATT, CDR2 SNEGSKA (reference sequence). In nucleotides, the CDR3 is TGCAGTGCACCTACTAGCGGGAACAAGGAGACCCAGTACTTC. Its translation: CSAPTSGNKETQYF.

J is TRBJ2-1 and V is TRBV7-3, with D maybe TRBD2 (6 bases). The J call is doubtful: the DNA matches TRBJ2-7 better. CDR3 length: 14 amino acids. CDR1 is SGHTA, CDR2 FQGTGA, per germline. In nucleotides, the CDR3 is TGTGCCAGCAGCTTAGCGGGAACATACAATGAGCAGTACTTC. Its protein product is CASSLAGTYNEQYF.

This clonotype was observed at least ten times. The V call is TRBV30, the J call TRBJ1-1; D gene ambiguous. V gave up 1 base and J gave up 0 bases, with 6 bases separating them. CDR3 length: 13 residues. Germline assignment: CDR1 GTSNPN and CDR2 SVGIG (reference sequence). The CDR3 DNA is TGTGCCTGGAGTGGGGTAATGAACACTGAAGCTTTCTTT. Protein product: CAWSGVMNTEAFF.

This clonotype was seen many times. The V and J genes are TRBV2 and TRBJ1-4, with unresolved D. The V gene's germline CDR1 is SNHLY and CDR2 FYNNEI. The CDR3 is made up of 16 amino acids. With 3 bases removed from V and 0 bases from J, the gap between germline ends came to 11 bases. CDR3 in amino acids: CASSDTTGATNEKLFF. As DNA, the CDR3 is TGTGCCAGCAGTGACACGACGGGTGCAACTAATGAAAAACTGTTTTTT.

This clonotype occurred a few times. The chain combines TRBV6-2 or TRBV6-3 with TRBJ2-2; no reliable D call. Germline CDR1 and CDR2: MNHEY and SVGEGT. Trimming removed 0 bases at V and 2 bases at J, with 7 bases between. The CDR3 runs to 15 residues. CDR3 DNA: TGTGCCAGCAGTTACTCGAGTTTCAACACCGGGGAGCTGTTTTTT. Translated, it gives CASSYSSFNTGELFF.

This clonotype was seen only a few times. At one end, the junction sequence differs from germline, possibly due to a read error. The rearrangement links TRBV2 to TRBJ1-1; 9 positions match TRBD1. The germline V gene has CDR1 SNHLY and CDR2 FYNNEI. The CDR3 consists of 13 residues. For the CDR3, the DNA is TGTGCCAGTTCCGGGACAGGGTACGCTGAAGCTCTCTTT. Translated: CASSGTGYAEALF. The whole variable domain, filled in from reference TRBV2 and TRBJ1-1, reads EPEVTQTPSHQVTQMGQEVILRCVPISNHLYFYWYRQILGQKVEFLVSFYNNEISEKSEIFDDQFSVERPDGSNFTLKIRSTKLEDSAMYFCASSGTGYAEALFGQGTRLTVV.

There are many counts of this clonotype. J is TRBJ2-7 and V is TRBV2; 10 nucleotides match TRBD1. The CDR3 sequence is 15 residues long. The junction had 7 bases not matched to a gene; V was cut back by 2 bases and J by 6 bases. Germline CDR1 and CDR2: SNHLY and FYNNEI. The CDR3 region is CASSERQGALSEQYF. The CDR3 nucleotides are TGTGCCAGCAGTGAACGACAGGGGGCGTTATCCGAGCAGTACTTC.